The clone carrying this T cell receptor (beta chain) has more than one count but fewer than ten. The sample originates from a study of regulatory T cells in long-lasting Graves disease. Construction of TCR beta libraries relied on iRepertoire HTBI primers and on Arm-PCR targeting CDR3 regions. In TCRdb, the multiplex PCR reads were re-called with MiXCR into one record per CDR3 protein. The sample lists approximately 250,000 distinct CDR3 sequences, about 18% occurring once. Time point of the sample: newly diagnosed GD, antithyroid drugs for less than 3 months. Extracted RNA from PBMCs served as the source of the TCR library. V was clipped by 5 bases and J by 5 bases; unmatched bases: 4. The CDR3 contains 13 residues. Germline V gene lookup returns CDR1 KGHDR and CDR2 SFDVKD.

This sample comprised peripheral blood mononuclear cells (PBMCs), obtained at new diagnosis, from a patient treated with antithyroid drugs. The genes are TRBV24-1 and TRBJ2-7, with 8 bases that match TRBD2. The TCR comes from a female donor with Graves disease. The CDR3 reads CATSGAGAHEQYF. DNA for the CDR3: TGTGCCACCAGTGGAGCGGGAGCCCACGAGCAGTACTTC.